This passage covers 8 T cell receptor beta chains from one sample sequenced in a study of PD-L1 blockade in urothelial cancer. Time point reported: peripheral blood 6 weeks after treatment start. The repertoire was sequenced with immunoSEQ multiplex PCR; TCRdb's copy has only in-frame clones and lacks some. The sample carries 35,000 to 40,000 clones, around nine tenths recorded once. The source material was PBMCs, sampled around atezolizumab (anti-PD-L1) treatment. The origin of the receptors is a man in his sixties with urothelial cancer.

The chain uses TRBV5-1 and TRBJ2-7; 7 nucleotides match TRBD1. In germline, CDR1 is SGHRS, CDR2 YFSETQ. The CDR3 totals 14 residues. The ends lost 4 bases at V and 3 bases at J; junction bases unmatched: 7. The CDR3, as DNA: TGCGCCAGCAGCCCCCCGGGACAGTACTACGAGCAGTACTTC. It is translated as CASSPPGQYYEQYF. Drawing the rest from reference TRBV5-1 and TRBJ2-7, the complete variable domain is KAGVTQTPRYLIKTRGQQVTLSCSPISGHRSVSWYQQTPGQGLQFLFEYFSETQRNKGNFPGRFSGRQFSNSRSEMNVSTLELGDSALYLCASSPPGQYYEQYFGPGTRLTVT.

The chain is built from TRBV29-1 and TRBJ1-2; the D is unclear. With 1 base removed from V and 8 bases from J, the gap between germline ends came to 11 bases. The length of the CDR3 is 12 residues. The germline CDR1 and CDR2 sequences are SQVTM and ANQGSEA. For the CDR3, the DNA is TGCAGCGTTGAAGTGCAAAGCTGGGGCTACACCTTC. As protein: CSVEVQSWGYTF.

The V call is TRBV4-2, the J call TRBJ1-1; possibly TRBD1 for D (5 bases). CDR1 and CDR2 from the germline V gene are LGHNA and YNFKEQ. V gave up 5 bases and J gave up 1 base, with 8 bases separating them. The CDR3 totals 13 residues. CDR3 sequence reads: CASSYGGNTEAFF. The CDR3 region has the DNA TGTGCCAGCAGCTACGGGGGGAACACTGAAGCTTTCTTT.

The rearrangement joins TRBV30 to TRBJ1-4; D is ambiguous. Germline lookup yields CDR1 GTSNPN and CDR2 SVGIG (reference sequence). The V gene lost 0 bases and the J gene lost 8 bases, with 16 bases spanning the gap. This CDR3 is built from 15 residues. DNA for the CDR3: TGTGCCTGGAGTGTAACGACCGCCCGGGTCGAAAAACTGTTTTTT. As protein: CAWSVTTARVEKLFF.

This chain uses TRBV9 with TRBJ2-2; TRBD2 matches 7 bases. The V and J ends lost 3 bases and 8 bases, in that order; junction bases with no gene match: 7. Germline CDR1 SGDLS, CDR2 YYNGEE. CDR3 length: 14 residues. The CDR3 DNA reads as TGTGCCAGCAGCGGGGAGGGATTTGGAGGGGAGCTGTTTTTT. Its translation is CASSGEGFGGELFF.

The chain joins TRBV20-1 to TRBJ1-1, with TRBD1 as a possible D gene (6 bases). The V end lost 4 bases, the J end lost 6 bases, and 9 bases lay between the germline ends. CDR3 size: 11 residues. Per germline, CDR1 DFQATT and CDR2 SNEGSKA (reference sequence). The CDR3 here is CSAIPGAEAFF. Written as DNA, the CDR3 is TGCAGTGCTATCCCAGGGGCTGAAGCTTTCTTT.

V and J are TRBV5-1 and TRBJ2-5; maybe TRBD2 (5 bases). The CDR3 totals 14 residues. The ends were cut back, 0 bases at V and 4 bases at J, with 10 bases in the middle. Germline CDR1 SGHRS, CDR2 YFSETQ. DNA for the CDR3: TGCGCCAGCAGCTTGGGGGTGGGAGCAGAGACCCAGTACTTC. It is translated as CASSLGVGAETQYF. Full variable domain (outside the CDR3, taken from reference TRBV5-1 and TRBJ2-5): KAGVTQTPRYLIKTRGQQVTLSCSPISGHRSVSWYQQTPGQGLQFLFEYFSETQRNKGNFPGRFSGRQFSNSRSEMNVSTLELGDSALYLCASSLGVGAETQYFGPGTRLLVL.

This chain joins TRBV19 and TRBJ1-1, with unresolved D. This CDR3 has 17 residues. The germline V and J ends were trimmed by 7 bases and 0 bases, with 21 bases remaining between them. Per the germline V gene, CDR1 is LNHDA and CDR2 is SQIVND (reference sequence). In nucleotides, the CDR3 is TGTGCCAGTATTGCCCTTTTGGGCCAAGGCGTGAACACTGAAGCTTTCTTT. Translated, it gives CASIALLGQGVNTEAFF. Together with reference TRBV19 and TRBJ1-1, the CDR3 gives the full variable domain: DGGITQSPKYLFRKEGQNVTLSCEQNLNHDAMYWYRQDPGQGLRLIYYSQIVNDFQKGDIAEGYSVSREKKESFPLTVTSAQKNPTAFYLCASIALLGQGVNTEAFFGQGTRLTVV.